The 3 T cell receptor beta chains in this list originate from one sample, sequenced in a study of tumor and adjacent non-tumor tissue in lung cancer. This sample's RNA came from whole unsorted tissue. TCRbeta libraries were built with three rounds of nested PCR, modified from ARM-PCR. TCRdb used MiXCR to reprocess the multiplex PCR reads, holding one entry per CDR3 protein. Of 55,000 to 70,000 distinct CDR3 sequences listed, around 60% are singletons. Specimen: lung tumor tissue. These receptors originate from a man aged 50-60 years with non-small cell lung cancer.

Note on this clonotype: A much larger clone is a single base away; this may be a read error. Here the CDR3 reads CASSSAQGAKREHYF. The CDR3, as DNA: TGTGCCAGCAGTTCCGCCCAGGGGGCGAAGCGGGAGCATTACTTC. This chain uses TRBV28 with TRBJ2-7; the D call may be TRBD1 or TRBD2 (8 bases each). The CDR3 sequence is 15 residues long. Per the germline V gene, CDR1 is MDHEN and CDR2 is SYDVKM.

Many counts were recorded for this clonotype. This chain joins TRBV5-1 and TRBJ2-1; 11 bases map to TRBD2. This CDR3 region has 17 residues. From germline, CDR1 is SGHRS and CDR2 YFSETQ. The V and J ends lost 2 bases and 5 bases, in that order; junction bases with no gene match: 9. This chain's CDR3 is CASSFSSSGGLNNEQFF. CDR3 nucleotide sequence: TGCGCCAGCAGCTTCTCGTCTAGCGGGGGGCTCAACAATGAGCAGTTCTTC.

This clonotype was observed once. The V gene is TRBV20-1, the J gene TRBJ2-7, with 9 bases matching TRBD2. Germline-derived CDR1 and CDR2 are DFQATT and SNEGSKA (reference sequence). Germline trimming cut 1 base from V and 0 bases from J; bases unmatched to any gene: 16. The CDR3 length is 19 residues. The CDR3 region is CSARGWSSGGLLSSYEQYF. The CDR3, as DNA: TGCAGTGCTAGAGGGTGGAGTAGCGGGGGACTCCTCTCCTCCTACGAGCAGTACTTC.